This TCR beta chain was sequenced during a study of tissue T cells after allogeneic stem cell transplantation. Looking at the study overall: Four unmodified and three CD34-selected T-cell-depleted grafts went to graft-versus-host disease patients.

V was cut by 6 bases and J by 0 bases, with 9 bases left in between. This CDR3 spans 13 amino acids. CDR1 is MNHEY, CDR2 SVGAGI, per germline. All graft-versus-host disease patients had gastrointestinal involvement and received several lines of directed therapy. Sequencing was performed with immunoSEQ multiplex PCR; in TCRdb, only in-frame clones are kept and a portion is missing. Of 8,000 or so clones in the sample, about three quarters were seen once. The sequencing used skin, collected at autopsy. The V and J genes are TRBV6-5 and TRBJ2-7; D might be TRBD2 (5 bases). The TCR sequence derives from a male patient aged 60 or over with steroid-refractory graft-versus-host disease after an allogeneic stem cell transplant. Some of the T cells may derive from the graft donor. The CDR3 nucleotides read TGTGCCAGCAGGTCGGGGTACTCCTACGAGCAGTACTTC. Residues: CASRSGYSYEQYF.